This T cell receptor beta chain comes out of a study of OX40 agonist ivuxolimab in advanced cancers. At the level of the whole study: Ivuxolimab was a fully human IgG2 agonistic monoclonal antibody targeting the costimulatory receptor OX40 (CD134). Intravenous ivuxolimab was administered to patients every 2 weeks at six dose levels: 0.01, 0.1, 0.3, 1.5, 3 and 10 mg/kg. Among the roughly 54 dose-escalation patients, about 20 had hepatocellular carcinoma, about 15 melanoma, 9 renal cell carcinoma and 9 head and neck cancer. In the dose-escalation cohort, roughly 82% of patients were male, and the mean age was roughly 60 years with a range of roughly 23 to 79. Prior anti-PD-1, anti-PD-L1 or anti-CTLA-4 therapy was permitted, and checkpoint inhibitors had been received by more than 35% of dose-escalation patients. Partial responses occurred in three dose-escalation patients, of whom one had hepatocellular carcinoma and two had cutaneous melanoma. Peripheral TCRbeta sequencing was intended to test whether TCR sequence diversity was altered and clonal T-cell expansion was caused by ivuxolimab. The paper describes the monotherapy dose-escalation part (N of about 47 patients) of the phase I trial of ivuxolimab. General study outcomes and caveats: On average, CD8+ T cells showed more expanded clones than CD4+ T cells after ivuxolimab. Partial responders in the 0.1-3.0 mg/kg groups had among the lowest normalized peripheral clonal expansion, especially among CD8+ T cells. At doses from 0.1 to 3.0 mg/kg, clonal expansion was seen in both CD4+ and CD8+ blood T cells between baseline and week 6. Which antigens the clonally expanded peripheral T cells were specific for was not determined. Low levels of normalized T-cell clonal expansion were also seen in some nonresponding patients.

On this clone itself: Its binding antigen is unknown. No base quality information exists; no much larger clone differs at one position.

The CDR3 goes from the cysteine to the phenylalanine over 13 residues. Only the CDR3 DNA is retained, 39 bases long and in frame from the first base. For sequencing of the TCRbeta CDR3 region, genomic DNA was extracted from the sorted cells. The immunoSEQ Assay was used for sequencing of TCRbeta CDR3 regions. Held by TCRdb, this immuneACCESS table contains in-frame sequences only and omits some clones. Under half of the omission traces to an unresolved V gene where checked; the cause of the rest is unknown. Here the sample has about 77,000 clones; around 87% occur a single time. The ten biggest clones cover approximately 6.2% of the sample. Patients with a history of autoimmune disease or receiving systemic immunosuppression were excluded from the trial. Peripheral blood for TCR sequencing was collected from all dose cohorts at baseline, on cycle 4 day 1, and on cycle 7 day 1. The samples were taken from a phase I, first-in-human, multicenter, open-label dose-escalation trial of ivuxolimab. Adults with locally advanced or metastatic melanoma, renal cell carcinoma, hepatocellular carcinoma or head and neck squamous cell carcinoma were enrolled in the trial. Before TCR sequencing, CD4+ T cells and CD8+ T cells from peripheral blood were sorted into separate populations.

The rearrangement combines TRBV21-1 with TRBJ2-1; the table's D call TRBD2 went unverified against the DNA. TRBV21-1 is recorded as a pseudogene. This receptor was identified in an adult with an advanced solid tumor such as melanoma, head and neck, liver or kidney cancer. The sequenced sample was CD4+ or CD8+ T cells sorted from blood, obtained in a trial of the OX40 agonist ivuxolimab. Read as DNA, the sequence is TGTGCCACCACAGGGACTAGCAAGCATGAGCAGTTCTTC. This sequence encodes CATTGTSKHEQFF.